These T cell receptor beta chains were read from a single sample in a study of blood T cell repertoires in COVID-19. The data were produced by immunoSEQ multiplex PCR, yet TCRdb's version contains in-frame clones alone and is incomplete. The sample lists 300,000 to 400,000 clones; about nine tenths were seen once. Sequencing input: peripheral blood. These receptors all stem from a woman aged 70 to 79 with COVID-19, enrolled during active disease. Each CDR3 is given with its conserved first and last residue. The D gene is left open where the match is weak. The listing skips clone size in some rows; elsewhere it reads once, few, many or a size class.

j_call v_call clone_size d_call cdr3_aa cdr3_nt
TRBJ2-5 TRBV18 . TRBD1 CASSPTRVTGSEETQYF TGTGCCAGCTCACCCACTAGAGTGACAGGGTCAGAGGAGACCCAGTACTTC
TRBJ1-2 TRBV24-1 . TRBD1 CATSDFGTGIGYGYTF TGTGCCACCAGTGATTTCGGGACAGGGATCGGGTATGGCTACACCTTC
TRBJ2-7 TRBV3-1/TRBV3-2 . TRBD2 CASSPQAGGYEQYF TGTGCCAGCAGCCCCCAAGCGGGGGGCTACGAGCAGTACTTC
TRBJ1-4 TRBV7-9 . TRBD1 CASSSGQGNEKLFF TGTGCCAGCAGCTCTGGACAGGGAAATGAAAAACTGTTTTTT
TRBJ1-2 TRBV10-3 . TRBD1 CAISEPTGGGYTF TGTGCCATCAGTGAACCCACAGGGGGCGGCTACACCTTC
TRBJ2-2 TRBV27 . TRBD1 CASSFWGQGNTGELFF TGTGCCAGCAGTTTTTGGGGACAGGGAAACACCGGGGAGCTGTTTTTT
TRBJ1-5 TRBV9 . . CASSVTGELNQPQHF TGTGCCAGCAGCGTTACTGGGGAGCTAAATCAGCCCCAGCATTTT
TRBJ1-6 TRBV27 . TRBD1 CASSSVETGGRSPLHF TGTGCCAGCAGTTCGGTCGAGACAGGGGGACGTTCACCCCTCCACTTT
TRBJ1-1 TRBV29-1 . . CSVLQGDTEAFF TGCAGCGTCCTACAGGGAGACACTGAAGCTTTCTTT
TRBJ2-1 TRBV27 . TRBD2 CASSVRTSGGLNEQFF TGTGCCAGCAGTGTACGGACTAGCGGGGGGCTCAATGAGCAGTTCTTC
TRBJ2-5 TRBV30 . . CAWSLRLTPWETQYF TGTGCCTGGAGTTTACGACTGACGCCGTGGGAGACCCAGTACTTC
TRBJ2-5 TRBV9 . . CASSVAGSWLETQYF TGTGCCAGCAGCGTAGCTGGCTCCTGGCTCGAGACCCAGTACTTC
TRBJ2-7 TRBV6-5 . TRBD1 CASRGTGYEQYF TGTGCCAGCAGAGGGACAGGCTACGAGCAGTACTTC
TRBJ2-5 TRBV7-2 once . CASSLYSTETQYF TGTGCCAGCAGCTTATACAGCACTGAGACCCAGTACTTC
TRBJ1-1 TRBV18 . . CASSPMGGTEAFF TGTGCCAGCTCACCTATGGGGGGCACTGAAGCTTTCTTT
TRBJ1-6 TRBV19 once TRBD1 CASTQGTGGNSPLHF TGTGCCAGTACCCAAGGGACAGGGGGTAATTCACCCCTCCACTTT
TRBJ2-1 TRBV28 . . CASSLIRVFSEQFF TGTGCCAGCAGTTTAATCAGGGTCTTCTCCGAGCAGTTCTTC
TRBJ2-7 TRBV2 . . CATTRGYEQYF TGTGCCACCACCCGGGGCTACGAGCAGTACTTC
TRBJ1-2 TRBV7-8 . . CASSLARRGIFYGYTF TGTGCCAGCAGCTTAGCGCGTCGGGGGATCTTTTATGGCTACACCTTC
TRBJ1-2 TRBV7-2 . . CASSYWSGVRWGYTF TGTGCCAGCAGCTATTGGAGCGGGGTTAGGTGGGGCTACACCTTC
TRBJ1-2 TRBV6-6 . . CASSSSGVYGYTF TGTGCCAGCAGTTCCTCCGGTGTCTATGGCTACACCTTC
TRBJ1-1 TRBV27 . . CASTQGLGNTEAFF TGTGCCAGCACCCAGGGGTTGGGTAACACTGAAGCTTTCTTT
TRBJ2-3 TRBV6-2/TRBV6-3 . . CASSYSSGRGYSTDTQYF TGTGCCAGCAGTTATTCCAGCGGGCGGGGTTATAGCACAGATACGCAGTATTTT
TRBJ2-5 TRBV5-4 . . CASSLASGLETQYF TGTGCCAGCAGCTTGGCCTCAGGGTTGGAGACCCAGTACTTC
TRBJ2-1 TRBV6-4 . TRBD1 CASSGTGRSEQFF TGTGCCAGCTCCGGGACAGGAAGATCTGAGCAGTTCTTC
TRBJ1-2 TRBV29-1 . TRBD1 CSVEGVYRGDSNYGYTF TGCAGCGTTGAAGGAGTCTACAGGGGGGACTCTAACTATGGCTACACCTTC
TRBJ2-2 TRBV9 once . CASSVKGAGGELFF TGTGCCAGCAGCGTAAAAGGGGCTGGCGGGGAGCTGTTTTTT
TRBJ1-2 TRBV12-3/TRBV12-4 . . CASSLGGGDGYTF TGTGCCAGCAGTTTAGGAGGGGGAGATGGCTACACCTTC
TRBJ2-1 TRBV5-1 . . CASSLEGNEQFF TGCGCCAGCAGCTTGGAGGGGAATGAGCAGTTCTTC
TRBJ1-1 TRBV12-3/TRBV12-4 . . CASSPRGPEAFF TGTGCCAGCAGTCCCAGGGGCCCTGAAGCTTTCTTT
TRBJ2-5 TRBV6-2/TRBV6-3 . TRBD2 CASSYLAGGSQETQYF TGTGCCAGCAGTTACCTAGCGGGGGGGAGCCAAGAGACCCAGTACTTC
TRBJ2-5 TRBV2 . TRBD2 CASSALAGGQETQYF TGTGCCAGCAGTGCGCTAGCGGGGGGTCAAGAGACCCAGTACTTC
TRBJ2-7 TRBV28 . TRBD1 CASRPRGTGVYEQYF TGTGCCAGCAGGCCAAGGGGGACAGGGGTCTACGAGCAGTACTTC
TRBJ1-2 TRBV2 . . CASSDGHPKDGYTF TGTGCCAGCAGTGATGGACACCCGAAAGATGGCTACACCTTC
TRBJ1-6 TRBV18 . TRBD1 CASSPRGQGLDSPLHF TGTGCCAGCTCACCAAGGGGACAGGGCCTAGATTCACCCCTCCACTTT
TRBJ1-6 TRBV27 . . CASTPGIGNSPLHF TGTGCCAGCACCCCCGGGATCGGTAATTCACCCCTCCACTTT
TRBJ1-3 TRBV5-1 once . CASSLAVGVGGNTIYF TGCGCCAGCAGCTTGGCTGTCGGGGTTGGTGGAAACACCATATATTTT
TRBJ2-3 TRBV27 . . CASSLIGQSTDTQYF TGTGCCAGCAGTTTAATCGGACAGAGCACAGATACGCAGTATTTT
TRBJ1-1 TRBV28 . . CASSLSGSEAFF TGTGCCAGCAGCCTCAGCGGCTCCGAAGCTTTCTTT
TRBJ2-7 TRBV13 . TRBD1 CASSARTGGTYEQYF TGTGCCAGCAGCGCACGGACAGGGGGTACCTACGAGCAGTACTTC
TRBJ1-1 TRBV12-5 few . CASGLVQVVNTEAFF TGTGCTAGTGGTTTGGTACAGGTGGTGAACACTGAAGCTTTCTTT
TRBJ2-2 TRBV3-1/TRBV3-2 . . CASSLQGTGGELFF TGTGCCAGCAGCCTTCAGGGTACGGGCGGGGAGCTGTTTTTT
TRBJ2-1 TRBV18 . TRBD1 CASSHMTGGGSYNEQFF TGTGCCAGCTCACATATGACAGGGGGTGGCTCCTACAATGAGCAGTTCTTC
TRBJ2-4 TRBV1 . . CTSSQRGRAKNIQYF TGCACCAGCAGCCAGCGGGGACGAGCCAAAAACATTCAGTACTTC
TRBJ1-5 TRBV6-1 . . CASSDPGGSNQPQHF TGTGCCAGCAGTGACCCCGGGGGTAGCAATCAGCCCCAGCATTTT
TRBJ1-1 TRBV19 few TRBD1 CASSTGGWSTLTEAFF TGTGCCAGTAGTACAGGGGGCTGGAGCACGTTAACTGAAGCTTTCTTT
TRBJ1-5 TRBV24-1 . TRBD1 CATSRGQSNQPQHF TGTGCCACCAGCAGGGGGCAGAGCAATCAGCCCCAGCATTTT
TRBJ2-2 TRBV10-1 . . CASRQGFNTGELFF TGCGCCAGCAGACAGGGTTTTAACACCGGGGAGCTGTTTTTT
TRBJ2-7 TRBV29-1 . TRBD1 CSVGPRQGVHEQYF TGCAGCGTTGGCCCGCGACAGGGGGTTCACGAGCAGTACTTC
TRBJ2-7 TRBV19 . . CASSIDIRRPYEQYF TGTGCCAGTAGTATAGATATACGCAGGCCCTACGAGCAGTACTTC
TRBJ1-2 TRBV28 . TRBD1 CASRTGQGIRGYTF TGTGCCAGCAGAACGGGACAGGGGATTCGGGGCTACACCTTC